This is a list of T cell receptor beta chains from one sample in a study of T cell repertoires in cytomegalovirus infection. MiXCR, run by TCRdb on the reads, gives a single entry per CDR3 protein. Here the sample spans around 490,000 distinct CDR3 sequences, less than 30% being singletons. Source material: PBMCs. The receptors derive from a human donor in good health (CMV status not recorded). Some clones in this sample may be carry-over from other donors' samples. The CDR3 runs from the conserved cysteine through the conserved F or W. Each record gives: D gene, clone size, J gene, V gene, CDR3 protein, CDR3 DNA. The D gene is left open where the match is weak. Some rows have no size entry. The others give once, few or many, or a class for an expanded clone.

-,-,TRBJ2-5,TRBV28,CASSSRGQGRETQYF,TGTGCCAGCAGTTCCCGAGGGCAGGGGCGCGAGACCCAGTACTTC
TRBD2,few,TRBJ2-2,TRBV6-2/TRBV6-3,CASSYSSGSYTGELFF,TGTGCCAGCAGTTACTCTAGCGGGAGTTACACCGGGGAGCTGTTTTTT
TRBD1,many,TRBJ2-1,TRBV2,CASSGTGGEQFF,TGTGCCAGCAGTGGAACAGGGGGTGAGCAGTTCTTC
-,-,TRBJ2-3,TRBV19,CASLSSDTQYF,TGTGCCAGTCTATCTTCAGATACGCAGTATTTT
-,few,TRBJ2-3,TRBV28,CASRAGRLDEDTQYF,TGTGCCAGCCGGGCTGGGCGGCTCGATGAAGATACGCAGTATTTT
-,-,TRBJ1-6,TRBV6-5,CASSYATGNSPLHF,TGTGCCAGCAGTTACGCGACGGGAAATTCACCCCTCCACTTT
-,-,TRBJ1-1,TRBV6-1,CASSYTKNTEAFF,TGTGCCAGCAGTTACACCAAGAACACTGAAGCTTTCTTT
TRBD1,-,TRBJ1-1,TRBV12-3/TRBV12-4,CASTNTGENTEAFF,TGTGCCAGCACTAACACAGGGGAGAACACTGAAGCTTTCTTT
-,once,TRBJ2-2,TRBV5-1,CASSLVRGVSGELFF,TGCGCCAGCAGCTTGGTCAGAGGGGTTTCCGGGGAGCTGTTTTTT
TRBD1,few,TRBJ2-3,TRBV7-2,CASSLGTGGGTDTQYF,TGTGCCAGCAGCCTCGGGACAGGGGGCGGCACAGATACGCAGTATTTT
-,-,TRBJ1-1,TRBV19,CASSIVINRPNTEAFF,TGTGCCAGTAGTATAGTGATTAATCGACCGAACACTGAAGCTTTCTTT
TRBD2,-,TRBJ2-3,TRBV7-2,CASSLGAGVTGTDTQYF,TGTGCCAGCAGCTTAGGAGCGGGAGTAACGGGGACAGATACGCAGTATTTT
-,many,TRBJ1-1,TRBV7-9,CASSLASGTEAFF,TGTGCCAGCAGCTTAGCGTCAGGGACTGAAGCTTTCTTT
-,-,TRBJ2-5,TRBV27,CASSPHPGETQYF,TGTGCCAGCAGCCCCCATCCTGGGGAGACCCAGTACTTC
-,-,TRBJ2-6,TRBV6-2/TRBV6-3,CASSSGAFSGANVLTF,TGTGCCAGCAGTTCCGGGGCTTTCTCTGGGGCCAACGTCCTGACTTTC
-,few,TRBJ1-4,TRBV18,CASSPGTFNEKLFF,TGTGCCAGCTCACCAGGGACCTTTAATGAAAAACTGTTTTTT
-,many,TRBJ1-5,TRBV7-2,CASSRYSNQPQHF,TGTGCCAGCAGCCGCTATAGCAATCAGCCCCAGCATTTT
TRBD1,many,TRBJ1-3,TRBV28,CAGQGAGNTIYF,TGTGCCGGCCAGGGGGCTGGAAACACCATATATTTT
-,-,TRBJ1-1,TRBV6-1,CASIRTLWDTEAFF,TGTGCCAGCATCAGAACCCTGTGGGACACTGAAGCTTTCTTT
-,once,TRBJ1-2,TRBV12-3/TRBV12-4,CASSTRRSYGYTF,TGTGCCAGCAGTACTAGACGGAGCTATGGCTACACCTTC
TRBD2,-,TRBJ2-1,TRBV7-2,CASSTGLADNEQFF,TGTGCCAGCAGCACGGGACTAGCCGACAATGAGCAGTTCTTC
-,-,TRBJ2-6,TRBV12-3/TRBV12-4,CASSLALAALGANVLTF,TGTGCCAGCAGTTTAGCGTTGGCAGCCCTGGGGGCCAACGTCCTGACTTTC
-,few,TRBJ2-2,TRBV2,CASRRTDQNTGELFF,TGTGCCAGCAGGAGGACAGACCAAAACACCGGGGAGCTGTTTTTT
TRBD2,many,TRBJ2-2,TRBV7-8,CASSGVGLAGTGELFF,TGTGCCAGCAGCGGGGTCGGACTAGCGGGAACCGGGGAGCTGTTTTTT
TRBD1,few,TRBJ1-5,TRBV28,CASTPSTGGNQPQHF,TGTGCCAGCACCCCTTCGACAGGGGGAAATCAGCCCCAGCATTTT
-,few,TRBJ2-7,TRBV6-5,CVAGATTYEQYF,TGTGTCGCGGGGGCGACTACCTACGAGCAGTACTTC
TRBD2,many,TRBJ2-2,TRBV5-5,CASSLALAGHTGELFF,TGTGCCAGCAGCTTGGCCTTAGCGGGCCATACCGGGGAGCTGTTTTTT
-,few,TRBJ1-4,TRBV7-9,CAWPLPNEKLFF,TGTGCCTGGCCGTTGCCTAATGAAAAACTGTTTTTT
TRBD2,few,TRBJ2-1,TRBV12-3/TRBV12-4,CASSTRLAGINNEQFF,TGTGCCAGCAGTACGCGACTAGCGGGAATTAACAATGAGCAGTTCTTC
TRBD2,-,TRBJ2-1,TRBV18,CASGASGRGHNEQFF,TGTGCCAGCGGGGCTAGCGGGCGCGGCCACAATGAGCAGTTCTTC
-,-,TRBJ2-1,TRBV6-4,CASSDPPRDNYNEQFF,TGTGCCAGCAGTGACCCCCCCCGGGACAACTACAATGAGCAGTTCTTC
TRBD1,many,TRBJ2-7,TRBV7-2,CASSPKGAIANYEQYF,TGTGCCAGCAGCCCAAAGGGGGCTATCGCGAACTACGAGCAGTACTTC
-,-,TRBJ2-5,TRBV7-2,CASSLDLGAQETQYF,TGTGCCAGCAGCTTAGATCTAGGAGCACAAGAGACCCAGTACTTC
-,-,TRBJ1-2,TRBV12-3/TRBV12-4,CASGPTDSYGYTF,TGTGCCAGCGGACCTACGGACAGCTATGGCTACACCTTC
-,-,TRBJ1-2,TRBV20-1,CSAREQTYGYTF,TGCAGTGCTAGAGAACAAACCTATGGCTACACCTTC
-,few,TRBJ2-5,TRBV7-6,CASSLYGADNQETQYF,TGTGCCAGCAGCTTATACGGAGCGGACAATCAAGAGACCCAGTACTTC
-,few,TRBJ2-1,TRBV19,CASEQRRGAGHEQFF,TGTGCCTCCGAACAGCGCCGGGGAGCTGGCCATGAGCAGTTCTTC
TRBD1,many,TRBJ1-2,TRBV19,CASSITGEGYTF,TGTGCCAGTAGTATCACAGGGGAAGGCTACACCTTC
TRBD1,many,TRBJ1-1,TRBV7-8,CASSPGTDVNTEAFF,TGTGCCAGCAGCCCGGGGACAGACGTGAACACTGAAGCTTTCTTT
-,-,TRBJ2-7,TRBV4-2,CASSQDLGDRSYEQYF,TGTGCCAGCAGCCAAGATCTGGGGGACCGCTCCTACGAGCAGTACTTC
TRBD2,few,TRBJ2-1,TRBV15,CATSGRLAGSDEQFF,TGTGCCACCAGCGGAAGACTAGCGGGAAGTGATGAGCAGTTCTTC